A selection of T cell receptor beta chains follows, all from one sample in a study of Ad26.COV2.S vaccination and SARS-CoV-2 variants. The method was immunoSEQ multiplex PCR; TCRdb's version includes in-frame clones alone and lacks a portion of them. The data contain about 480,000 clones, 87% of them singletons. The sample consisted of peripheral blood, taken in a trial of Ad26.COV2.S vaccine versus placebo. Receptor source: a person between 18 and 60 years old who received the Ad26.COV2.S COVID-19 vaccine or a placebo. Each CDR3 is given with its conserved first and last residue. The D gene is left open where the match is weak. Clone sizes are given selectively: once, few, many, or a class where the clone is expanded.

size,V,J,D,DNA,CDR3
.,TRBV9,TRBJ2-6,TRBD2,TGTGCCAGCAGCGTAGACACTGCGGGAGCTGGGGCCAACGTCCTGACTTTC,CASSVDTAGAGANVLTF
few,TRBV6-1,TRBJ1-2,TRBD1,TGTGCCAGCAGTGAGGGACAGGTCGGTGGCTACACCTTC,CASSEGQVGGYTF
.,TRBV20-1,TRBJ2-5,.,TGCAGTGCTTTCATTCAAGAGACCCAGTACTTC,CSAFIQETQYF
.,TRBV7-2,TRBJ1-5,TRBD1,TGTGCCAGCAGCTGGGGAGGGGGCGGTCAGCCCCAGCATTTT,CASSWGGGGQPQHF
.,TRBV15,TRBJ1-2,.,TGTGCCACCAGCAGGGCAGATGTCTATGGCTACACCTTC,CATSRADVYGYTF
.,TRBV19,TRBJ2-2,.,TGTGCCAGTAGTATTTACACCGGGGAGCTGTTTTTT,CASSIYTGELFF
.,TRBV6-2/TRBV6-3,TRBJ1-2,.,TGTGCCAGCAGTTACTCCGGCCCCCTGAGTGGCTACACCTTC,CASSYSGPLSGYTF
.,TRBV4-3,TRBJ1-2,.,TGCGCCAGCAGCCAAGATATATCAGCCAGGCCAAACTATGGCTACACCTTC,CASSQDISARPNYGYTF
.,TRBV25-1,TRBJ1-4,TRBD1,TGTGCCAGCAGTGACAGGACAGGGGTAGGTGAAAAACTGTTTTTT,CASSDRTGVGEKLFF
.,TRBV11-1,TRBJ2-2,.,TGTGCCAGCAGCTTAGAGTCGGGGCGCGCAACCGGGGAGCTGTTTTTT,CASSLESGRATGELFF
few,TRBV7-8,TRBJ1-2,.,TGTGCCAGCAGCGTCCATGTGGGGCAGGGATCCTATGGCTACACCTTC,CASSVHVGQGSYGYTF
.,TRBV5-1,TRBJ1-6,TRBD1,TGCGCCAGCAGTACAGGGGGGAATTCACCCCTCCACTTT,CASSTGGNSPLHF
.,TRBV9,TRBJ2-1,.,TGTGCCAGCAGCGTAGTGCCCCGAATCTACAATGAGCAGTTCTTC,CASSVVPRIYNEQFF
.,TRBV9,TRBJ1-3,.,TGTGCCAGCAGCGTAGCTCTCGGTGGAAACACCATATATTTT,CASSVALGGNTIYF
.,TRBV6-5,TRBJ2-7,.,TGTGCCAGCAAGCTGGGCGGCTCCTACGAGCAGTACTTC,CASKLGGSYEQYF
.,TRBV3-1/TRBV3-2,TRBJ1-2,.,TGTGCCAGCAGCCCTCAGAGGCTGAACTATGGCTACACCTTC,CASSPQRLNYGYTF